This T cell receptor (beta chain) was obtained from a study of shared clonotypes between healthy human individuals. Study-wide results and caveats: Clonotype sharing among donors, it was expected, would be affected by sequencing depth. There were few donors, and this limited the genetic and exposure-history diversity represented. Sharing across four donors was highest in naive CD4 (roughly 5%) and lowest in memory CD8 (roughly 0.4%). When compared with the clonotypes that were shared by all four sorted-subset donors, the non-shared clonotypes turned out to have lower generation probabilities.

Turning to this clone: Its antigen is as yet unknown.

Germline values: CDR1 MDHEN, CDR2 SYDVKM. The CDR3 contains 16 residues. The V gene lost 3 bases and the J gene lost 4 bases, with 18 bases spanning the gap. Assay used: immunoSEQ multiplex PCR; TCRdb lists only in-frame clones, some missing. The sample lists about 1,800,000 clones, less than 95% seen once, with more than 0.9% in the top ten. Terminally differentiated effector memory CD45RA+ cells were excluded by CCR7 positive selection of CD45RO-negative cells. Source material: naive CD8+ T cells sorted from blood. The chain couples TRBV28 to TRBJ1-2; D perhaps matches TRBD1 (6 bases). The sequence came from a man younger than 35 in good health. This CDR3 reads CASSLYRGAPIYGYTF. The CDR3 nucleotides are TGTGCCAGCAGTTTGTACCGGGGGGCCCCGATCTATGGCTACACCTTC.